The 7 T cell receptor beta chains below were found in one sample sequenced in a study of blood T cell repertoires in COVID-19. Sequencing was performed with immunoSEQ multiplex PCR; in TCRdb, only in-frame clones are kept and a portion is missing. The sample yields 150,000 to 180,000 clones, around 74% seen once. Sequencing was carried out using peripheral blood. The receptors derive from a woman of 80 years or more with acute or convalescent COVID-19.

The genes are TRBV7-9 and TRBJ2-7; 10 nucleotides agree with TRBD1. The germline gives CDR1 SEHNR, CDR2 FQNEAQ (reference sequence). The CDR3 runs to 18 residues. The trim removed 5 bases at V and 4 bases at J, leaving 17 bases unmatched. CDR3 coding DNA: TGTGCCAGCAGCCCCAATCTAGGGCGGTGGACAGGGGGTTACGAGCAGTACTTC. Amino acids: CASSPNLGRWTGGYEQYF.

The chain uses TRBV7-8 and TRBJ2-5, with D perhaps TRBD1 (5 bases). Trimming shortened V by 1 base and J by 4 bases, and 13 bases separated the two germline ends. CDR1 is SGHVS, CDR2 FQNEAQ, per germline. The CDR3 extends over 15 amino acids. The CDR3 protein is CASSLGQGRGETQYF. Written as DNA, the CDR3 is TGTGCCAGCAGCTTAGGGCAGGGTCGCGGAGAGACCCAGTACTTC. Variable domain in full (rest from reference TRBV7-8 and TRBJ2-5): GAGVSQSPRYKVAKRGQDVALRCDPISGHVSLFWYQQALGQGPEFLTYFQNEAQLDKSGLPSDRFFAERPEGSVSTLKIQRTQQEDSAVYLCASSLGQGRGETQYFGPGTRLLVL.

The rearrangement uses TRBV2 and TRBJ1-5, with 7 positions matching TRBD1. Germline assignment: CDR1 SNHLY and CDR2 FYNNEI. With 5 bases clipped from V and 11 bases from J, the junction kept 21 bases outside the gene matches. CDR3 length: 17 residues. The CDR3 reads CASSSGGKGLEGSSQHF. DNA of the CDR3: TGTGCCAGCAGTTCAGGGGGAAAAGGGTTGGAGGGGTCTTCCCAGCATTTT.

CDR3 sequence (DNA): TGTGCCAGCAGCGTGGCGGAGGATCAGCCCCAGCATTTT. Amino acid sequence: CASSVAEDQPQHF. The J gene is TRBJ1-5, the V gene TRBV9; D gene unclear. The germline gives CDR1 SGDLS, CDR2 YYNGEE. The V gene lost 2 bases and the J gene lost 5 bases, with 8 bases spanning the gap. This CDR3 is 13 amino acids long. The full variable domain, with the rest looked up from reference TRBV9 and TRBJ1-5, is DSGVTQTPKHLITATGQRVTLRCSPRSGDLSVYWYQQSLDQGLQFLIQYYNGEERAKGNILERFSAQQFPDLHSELNLSSLELGDSALYFCASSVAEDQPQHFGDGTRLSIL.

CDR3 region: CASSLGRGEMNTEAFF. CDR3 nucleotides: TGCGCCAGCAGCTTGGGGCGGGGGGAGATGAACACTGAAGCTTTCTTT. The chain employs TRBV5-1 and TRBJ1-1, with TRBD1 as a possible D gene (5 bases). Germline V gives CDR1 SGHRS, CDR2 YFSETQ. V was cut by 0 bases and J by 0 bases, with 12 bases left in between. The CDR3 consists of 16 residues.

The chain combines TRBV2 with TRBJ1-2; 8 nucleotides agree with TRBD1. The trim removed 4 bases at V and 6 bases at J, leaving 10 bases unmatched. This CDR3 has 15 residues. Germline CDR1 and CDR2: SNHLY and FYNNEI. This chain's CDR3 is CASSGSGRGQNGYTF. In DNA, the CDR3 is TGTGCCAGCAGTGGGTCGGGCAGGGGGCAAAATGGCTACACCTTC.

This chain links TRBV12-5 with TRBJ1-5; tentatively, D is TRBD1 (6 bases). V shed 4 bases and J shed 5 bases, with 9 bases lying between them. This CDR3 has 13 residues. The V gene's germline CDR1 is LGHNT and CDR2 FRNRAP. DNA of the CDR3: TGTGCTAGTGGTTCCAACAGGGATCAGCCCCAGCATTTT. Its translation is CASGSNRDQPQHF.